This T cell receptor (beta chain) was sequenced in a study of immune cell composition in non-small cell lung cancer. TCRdb's table, derived via immunoSEQ multiplex PCR, lists solely in-frame clones and lacks some. The data show around 9,100 clones, around four fifths seen once. Germline CDR1 SGHTA, CDR2 FQGNSA. The CDR3 has 16 residues. Trimming took 3 bases from V and 2 from J; bases not matched to a gene: 8. Concerning this clone itself: Its antigen is unidentified.

Study-level points and caveats: Adenocarcinomas with higher top tumour-associated clone frequency had more reactive TILs. Clones >0.5% enriched in tumour were rarer in adenocarcinoma (about 35%) than squamous (roughly 75%). Lung squamous cell carcinoma tumours had significantly higher top 10 clone scores and productive clonality than lung adenocarcinoma. Shared sequences between tumour-reactive and dominant in vivo clones were not proven.

This TCR derives from a human donor with non-small cell lung cancer. The chain carries TRBV7-2 and TRBJ2-7; 9 nucleotides match TRBD1. Sequencing used lung tumor tissue. The CDR3 DNA follows: TGTGCCAGCAGCTTGTCCGGGACAGGGCAAACCTACGAGCAGTACTTC. It encodes CASSLSGTGQTYEQYF. Full variable domain (rest looked up from reference TRBV7-2 and TRBJ2-7): GAGVSQSPSNKVTEKGKDVELRCDPISGHTALYWYRQSLGQGLEFLIYFQGNSAPDKSGLPSDRFSAERTGGSVSTLTIQRTQQEDSAVYLCASSLSGTGQTYEQYFGPGTRLTVT.